This entry lists 21 T cell receptor beta chains sequenced from one sample in a study of patients and donors after allogeneic stem cell transplantation. TCRdb redid the calling of the RT-PCR reads with MiXCR, one entry per CDR3 protein. The sample has roughly 200,000 distinct CDR3 sequences; more than 35% are singletons. Sample: blood, either unsorted or a sorted T cell fraction (not recorded which). The receptors here all came from a human donor who was either an allogeneic HSCT recipient or a stem cell or donor lymphocyte infusion donor (not recorded which). It is not recorded whose cells these are; they may come from a transplant donor.

The chain uses TRBV5-1 and TRBJ2-2, with 7 bases aligning to TRBD2. The CDR3 totals 16 residues. Trimming at V came to 4 bases and at J to 2 bases, leaving 8 bases not matched to a gene. Germline-derived CDR1 and CDR2 are SGHRS and YFSETQ. The CDR3: CASSRSGRINTGELFF. CDR3 in DNA: TGCGCCAGCAGCAGATCCGGGAGGATCAACACCGGGGAGCTGTTTTTT.

In this sample, this clonotype turned up a few times. The J gene is TRBJ1-2, the V gene TRBV12-3 or TRBV12-4; 8 bases fit TRBD1. J was trimmed by 0 bases and V by 1 base; bases with no gene match: 7. CDR3 size: 17 residues. For the CDR3, the DNA is TGTGCCAGCAGTTTAGGGCAGGGGGCGCTGACTAACTATGGCTACACCTTC. Residues: CASSLGQGALTNYGYTF.

CDR3 in amino acids: CSARDRGSGYQETQYF. DNA for the CDR3: TGCAGTGCTAGAGATAGGGGGTCGGGGTACCAAGAGACCCAGTACTTC. The V call is TRBV20-1, the J call TRBJ2-5, with a weak D call TRBD1 (6 bases). The CDR3 contains 16 residues. Trimming pared 0 bases from V and 0 bases from J, leaving 14 bases between. In germline, CDR1 is DFQATT, CDR2 SNEGSKA (reference sequence).

The rearrangement uses TRBV6-2 or TRBV6-3 and TRBJ2-4, with D unresolved. CDR1 MNHEY and CDR2 SVGEGT come from the germline V gene. This CDR3 contains 16 residues. Trimming took 8 bases from V and 9 from J, leaving 26 bases between them. CDR3 sequence (DNA): TGTGCCAGCGCTCCCCCCCGCCGGTCCCGGGCCAGCATTCAGTACTTC. This gives the protein CASAPPRRSRASIQYF.

This sequence joins TRBV5-1 and TRBJ2-5; weak D call: TRBD2 (5 bases). V shed 0 bases and J shed 0 bases, with 9 bases lying between them. The CDR3 covers 15 residues. Germline-derived CDR1 and CDR2 are SGHRS and YFSETQ. The CDR3: CASSLVADYQETQYF. CDR3 sequence (DNA): TGCGCCAGCAGCTTGGTGGCGGACTACCAAGAGACCCAGTACTTC.

Only a few counts were recorded for this clonotype. The chain combines TRBV12-3 or TRBV12-4 with TRBJ1-2; D gene unclear. CDR3 length equals 14 residues. V shed 5 bases and J shed 2 bases, with 12 bases lying between them. The CDR3 spells CASSPPAWNYGYTF. The CDR3 nucleotides read TGTGCCAGCAGTCCCCCGGCCTGGAACTATGGCTACACCTTC.

The chain couples TRBV9 to TRBJ1-5; tentative D call: TRBD1 (6 bases). With 4 bases removed from V and 1 base from J, the gap between germline ends came to 12 bases. Germline loops: CDR1 SGDLS, CDR2 YYNGEE. The CDR3 runs to 15 residues. CDR3 DNA: TGTGCCAGCAGCCCCCAGGGGTCCAGCAATCAGCCCCAGCATTTT. Its protein is CASSPQGSSNQPQHF.

This rearrangement joins TRBV12-3 or TRBV12-4 to TRBJ2-7; no reliable D call. The V and J ends lost 3 bases and 3 bases respectively, with 12 bases between them. The CDR3 loop spans 14 amino acids. The CDR3 DNA is TGTGCCAGCAGTTTCCGTCAGTCCGGCTACGAGCAGTACTTC. Protein sequence: CASSFRQSGYEQYF.

This clonotype came up a few times. The rearrangement joins TRBV20-1 to TRBJ2-7; the D gene is possibly TRBD1 (5 bases). Trimming removed 5 bases at V and 3 bases at J, with 17 bases between. Germline assignment: CDR1 DFQATT and CDR2 SNEGSKA (reference sequence). The CDR3 has 14 residues. This CDR3 is CSASNPQGNYEQYF. CDR3 sequence (DNA): TGCAGTGCTTCAAACCCCCAGGGAAACTACGAGCAGTACTTC.

Worth noting for this clonotype: The germline gene is not matched at one end of the junction; a read error may be the cause. The chain employs TRBV5-8 and TRBJ2-4, with TRBD1 identical over 7 bases. Per the germline V gene, CDR1 is SGHTS and CDR2 is YDEGEE. CDR3 length equals 18 residues. The CDR3 DNA reads TGTGCGAGCAGCTCCGTTGGGGGACAGTCCATAGCCAAAAACATTCAGTACTTC. This codes for CASSSVGGQSIAKNIQYF.

This clonotype occurred a few times. V gene TRBV29-1 combines with J gene TRBJ2-5; D not resolved. Germline CDR1 reads SQVTM; CDR2 reads ANQGSEA. The CDR3 is made up of 17 amino acids. V was shortened by 6 bases and J by 0 bases, with 23 bases between the two germline ends. The CDR3 protein is CSVLTVGFGVYQETQYF. The CDR3 region has the DNA TGCAGCGTCTTGACGGTGGGGTTTGGAGTGTACCAAGAGACCCAGTACTTC.

This clonotype was seen more than once but under ten times. The V and J genes are TRBV7-8 and TRBJ1-4; D may be TRBD1 (6 bases). V shed 0 bases and J shed 4 bases, with 9 bases lying between them. Germline CDR1 and CDR2: SGHVS and FQNEAQ. The CDR3 totals 15 residues. CDR3 bases: TGTGCCAGCAGCTTAGCGGGCAGGGGTAATGAAAAACTGTTTTTT. It translates to CASSLAGRGNEKLFF.

The rearrangement uses TRBV7-2 and TRBJ1-1; 7 bases line up with TRBD1. Germline-derived CDR1 and CDR2 are SGHTA and FQGNSA. The CDR3 length is 15 residues. Trimming removed 1 base from V and 5 bases from J; junction bases left unmatched: 7. The CDR3 DNA follows: TGTGCCAGCAGCTTAGTTTCAGGGGGGGGGACTGAAGCTTTCTTT. Its protein is CASSLVSGGGTEAFF.

The chain uses TRBV11-2 and TRBJ1-3, with D unclear. Germline loops: CDR1 SGHAT, CDR2 FQNNGV. The CDR3 extends over 14 amino acids. V dropped 4 bases and J dropped 2 bases, with 9 bases sitting between them. CDR3 DNA sequence: TGTGCCAGCAGCTCATCCGGGGCTGGAAACACCATATATTTT. Translating gives CASSSSGAGNTIYF.

The chain recombines TRBV20-1 with TRBJ2-3, with no clear D. The ends were cut back, 0 bases at V and 6 bases at J, with 10 bases in the middle. Germline CDR1 reads DFQATT; CDR2 reads SNEGSKA (reference sequence). This CDR3 spans 13 amino acids. The DNA for the CDR3 is TGCAGTGCTAGAGATCTCAGAGGTGATACGCAGTATTTT. Protein sequence: CSARDLRGDTQYF.

The rearrangement joins TRBV5-6 to TRBJ1-1; the D gene is possibly TRBD1 (5 bases). From germline, CDR1 is SGHDT and CDR2 YYEEEE. Trimming removed 1 base at V and 5 bases at J, with 12 bases between. This CDR3 region has 14 residues. This CDR3 is CASSLLGTGTEAFF. The CDR3, as DNA: TGTGCCAGCAGCTTGCTAGGGACGGGAACTGAAGCTTTCTTT.

The chain recombines TRBV7-9 with TRBJ1-1; D gene uncertain. V shed 4 bases and J shed 6 bases, with 12 bases lying between them. The CDR3 is made up of 13 amino acids. The germline V gene encodes CDR1 SEHNR and CDR2 FQNEAQ (reference sequence). CDR3 nucleotide sequence: TGTGCCAGCAGCTCCAGTAGGCTGGCTGAAGCTTTCTTT. Translating it yields CASSSSRLAEAFF.

This chain joins TRBV28 and TRBJ1-2; TRBD1 is a possible D gene (5 bases). The V end was cut by 10 bases, the J end by 2 bases, with 14 bases between. Germline assignment: CDR1 MDHEN and CDR2 SYDVKM. The CDR3 is 13 residues long. The CDR3 DNA reads TGTGCCACCAGCGGGGCCCCGAACTATGGCTACACCTTC. Protein product: CATSGAPNYGYTF.

CDR3 sequence reads: CASSLSGGANTEAFF. In DNA form, the CDR3 reads TGTGCCAGCAGCTTATCGGGCGGGGCGAACACTGAAGCTTTCTTT. The chain couples TRBV7-3 to TRBJ1-1, with a tentative D call TRBD1 (5 bases). V was shortened by 2 bases and J by 1 base, with 11 bases between the two germline ends. Germline CDR1 reads SGHTA; CDR2 reads FQGTGA. The CDR3 has 15 amino acids. Drawing the rest from reference TRBV7-3 and TRBJ1-1, the complete variable domain is GAGVSQTPSNKVTEKGKYVELRCDPISGHTALYWYRQSLGQGPEFLIYFQGTGAADDSGLPNDRFFAVRPEGSVSTLKIQRTERGDSAVYLCASSLSGGANTEAFFGQGTRLTVV.

This clonotype was recorded at least ten times. The chain is built from TRBV29-1 and TRBJ1-1, with 8 bases that match TRBD1. The V gene end was trimmed by 6 bases and the J gene end by 4 bases; junction bases not matched to a gene: 10. The germline V gene encodes CDR1 SQVTM and CDR2 ANQGSEA. This CDR3 is 14 amino acids long. DNA for the CDR3: TGCAGCGTAGCGCTGACAGGGGTGGGCACTGAAGCTTTCTTT. It translates to CSVALTGVGTEAFF.

This clonotype was picked up a small number of times. The chain uses TRBV7-9 and TRBJ1-1; D is unclear. Trimming removed 5 bases at V and 3 bases at J, with 19 bases between. This CDR3 comprises 16 residues. Germline V CDR1 and CDR2: SEHNR, FQNEAQ (reference sequence). The CDR3 DNA reads as TGTGCCAGCAGCACAACCCCCTTTAGCAGCTACACTGAAGCTTTCTTT. Protein: CASSTTPFSSYTEAFF.